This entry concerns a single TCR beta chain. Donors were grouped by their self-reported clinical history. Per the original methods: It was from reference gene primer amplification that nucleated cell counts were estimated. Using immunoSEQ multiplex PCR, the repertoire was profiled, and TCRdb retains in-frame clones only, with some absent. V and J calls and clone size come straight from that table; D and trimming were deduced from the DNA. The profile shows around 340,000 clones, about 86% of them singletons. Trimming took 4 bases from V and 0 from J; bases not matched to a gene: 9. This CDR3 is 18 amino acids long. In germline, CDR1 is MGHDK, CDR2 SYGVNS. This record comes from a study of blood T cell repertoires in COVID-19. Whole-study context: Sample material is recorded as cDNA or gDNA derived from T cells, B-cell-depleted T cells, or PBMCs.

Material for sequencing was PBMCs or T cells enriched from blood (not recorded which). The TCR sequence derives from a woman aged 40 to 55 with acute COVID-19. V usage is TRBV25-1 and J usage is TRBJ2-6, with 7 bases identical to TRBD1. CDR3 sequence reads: CASSGRRQGGSGANVLTF. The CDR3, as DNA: TGTGCCAGCAGTGGACGAAGACAGGGTGGCTCTGGGGCCAACGTCCTGACTTTC.